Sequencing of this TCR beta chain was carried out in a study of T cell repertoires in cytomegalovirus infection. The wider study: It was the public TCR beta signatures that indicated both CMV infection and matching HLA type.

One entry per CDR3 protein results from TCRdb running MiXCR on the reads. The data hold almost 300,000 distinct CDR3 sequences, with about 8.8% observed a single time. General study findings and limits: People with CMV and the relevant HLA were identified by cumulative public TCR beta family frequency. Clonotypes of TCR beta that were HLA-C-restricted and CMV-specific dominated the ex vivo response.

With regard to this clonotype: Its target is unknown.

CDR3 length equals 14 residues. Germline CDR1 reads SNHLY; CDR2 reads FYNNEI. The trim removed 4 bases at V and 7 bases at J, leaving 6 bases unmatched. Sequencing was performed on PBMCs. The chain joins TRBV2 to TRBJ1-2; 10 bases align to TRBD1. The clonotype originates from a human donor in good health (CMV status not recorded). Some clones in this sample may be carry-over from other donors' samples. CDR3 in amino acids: CASSGTGGRSGYTF. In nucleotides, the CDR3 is TGTGCCAGCAGTGGGACAGGGGGACGCAGTGGCTACACCTTC.